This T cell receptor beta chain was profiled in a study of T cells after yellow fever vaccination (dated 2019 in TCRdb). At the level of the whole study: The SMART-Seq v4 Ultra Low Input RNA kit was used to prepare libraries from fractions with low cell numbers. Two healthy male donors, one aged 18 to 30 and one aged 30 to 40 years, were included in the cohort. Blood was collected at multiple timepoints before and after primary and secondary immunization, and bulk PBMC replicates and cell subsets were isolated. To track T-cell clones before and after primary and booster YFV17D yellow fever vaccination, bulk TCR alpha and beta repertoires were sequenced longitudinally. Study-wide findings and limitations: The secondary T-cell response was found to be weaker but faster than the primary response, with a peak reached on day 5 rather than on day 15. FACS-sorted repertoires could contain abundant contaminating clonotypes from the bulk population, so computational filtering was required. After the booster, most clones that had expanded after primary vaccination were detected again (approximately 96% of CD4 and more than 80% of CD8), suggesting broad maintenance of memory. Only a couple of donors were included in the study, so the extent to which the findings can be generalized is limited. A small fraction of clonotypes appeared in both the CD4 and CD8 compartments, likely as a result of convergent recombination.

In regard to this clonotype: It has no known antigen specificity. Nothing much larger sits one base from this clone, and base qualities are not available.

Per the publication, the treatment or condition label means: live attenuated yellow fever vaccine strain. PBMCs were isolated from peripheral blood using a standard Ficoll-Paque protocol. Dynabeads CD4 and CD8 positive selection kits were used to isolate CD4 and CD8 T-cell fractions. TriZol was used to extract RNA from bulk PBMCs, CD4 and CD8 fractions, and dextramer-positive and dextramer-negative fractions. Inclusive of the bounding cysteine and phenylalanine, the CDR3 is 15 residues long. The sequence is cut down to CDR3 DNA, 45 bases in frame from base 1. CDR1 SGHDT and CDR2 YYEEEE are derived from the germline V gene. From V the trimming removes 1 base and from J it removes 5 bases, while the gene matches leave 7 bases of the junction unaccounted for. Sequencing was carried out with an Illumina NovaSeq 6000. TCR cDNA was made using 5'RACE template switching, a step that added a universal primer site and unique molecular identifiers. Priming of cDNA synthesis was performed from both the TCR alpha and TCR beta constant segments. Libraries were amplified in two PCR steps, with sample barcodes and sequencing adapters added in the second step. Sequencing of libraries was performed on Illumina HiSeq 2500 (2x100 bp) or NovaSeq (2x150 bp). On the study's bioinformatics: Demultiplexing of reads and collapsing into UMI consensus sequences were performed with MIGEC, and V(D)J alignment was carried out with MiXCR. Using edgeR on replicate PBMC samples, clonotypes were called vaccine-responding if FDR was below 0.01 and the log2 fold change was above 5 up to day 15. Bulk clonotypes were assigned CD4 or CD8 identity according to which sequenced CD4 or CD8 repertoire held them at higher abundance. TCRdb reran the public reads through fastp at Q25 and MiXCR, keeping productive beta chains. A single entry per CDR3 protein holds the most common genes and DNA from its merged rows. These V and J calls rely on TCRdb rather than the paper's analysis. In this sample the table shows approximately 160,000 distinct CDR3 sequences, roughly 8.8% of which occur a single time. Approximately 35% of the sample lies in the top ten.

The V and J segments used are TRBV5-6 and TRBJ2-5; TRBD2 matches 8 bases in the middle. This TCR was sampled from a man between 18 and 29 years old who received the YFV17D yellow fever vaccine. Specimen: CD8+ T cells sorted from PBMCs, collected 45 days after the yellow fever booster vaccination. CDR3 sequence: CASSLKSGGGETQYF. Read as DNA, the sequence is TGTGCCAGCAGCTTGAAGTCCGGCGGGGGGGAGACCCAGTACTTC.